This paragraph reports one T cell receptor beta chain. Its antigen is undetermined. The sample comes from a study of cytomegalovirus exposure and HLA in healthy donors. About the study: From donors who were HLA-typed, an early data release held 80 million or so unique TCRs. Points from the study as a whole: In an earlier analysis, productive rearrangement rates for most beta V segments clustered near 87% or 30%. Later analysis associated a missense DCLRE1C variant with TCR beta V- and J-gene trimming. Later work associated fewer than 20,000 TCR beta sequences with HLA alleles at 0.05 false discovery rate.

Primers for the PCR totalled 60 Vbeta and 13 Jbeta. Generated by immunoSEQ multiplex PCR, the TCRdb table keeps only in-frame clones and is missing some. The sample has about 150,000 clones, roughly 83% seen once; the top ten hold less than 10%. The length of the CDR3 is 14 residues. Germline trimming cut 3 bases from V and 7 bases from J; bases unmatched to any gene: 4. The germline V gene has CDR1 MNHNS and CDR2 SASEGT. The chain uses TRBV6-1 and TRBJ2-1, with 9 bases aligning to TRBD2. The TCR comes from a man aged 30 to 39 in good health and CMV-seropositive. The sample was PBMCs. The CDR3 region is CASSETSGGNEQFF. CDR3 nucleotide sequence: TGTGCCAGCAGTGAGACTAGCGGAGGGAATGAGCAGTTCTTC.